The source of this T cell receptor beta chain is a study of CDR3 diversity in severe acne. Each CDR3 protein is one row after TCRdb ran MiXCR on the PCR reads. This sample yields roughly 100,000 distinct CDR3 sequences, of which roughly half are seen a single time; around 12% belongs to the top ten. This CDR3 spans 14 amino acids. The V gene end was trimmed by 1 base and the J gene end by 6 bases; junction bases not matched to a gene: 2. Looked up from germline, CDR1 is LNHNV and CDR2 is YYDKDF (reference sequence). The J gene is TRBJ1-5, the V gene TRBV15; TRBD1 matches 8 bases. This clonotype was obtained from a male donor with acne. The sequencing input was blood. This CDR3 reads CATSRAGGLQPQHF. CDR3 nucleotide sequence: TGTGCCACCAGCAGAGCAGGGGGCCTTCAGCCCCAGCATTTT. Looking up the rest from reference TRBV15 and TRBJ1-5 gives the full variable domain: DAMVIQNPRYQVTQFGKPVTLSCSQTLNHNVMYWYQQKSSQAPKLLFHYYDKDFNNEADTPDNFQSRRPNTSFCFLDIRSPGLGDTAMYLCATSRAGGLQPQHFGDGTRLSIL.